Presented here are 20 T cell receptor beta chains from one specimen sequenced in a study of blood T cell repertoires in COVID-19. The method was immunoSEQ multiplex PCR; TCRdb's version includes in-frame clones alone and lacks a portion of them. The table has about 100,000 clones, roughly 82% seen once; the top ten hold about 4.8%. Sequencing was done on a sample of peripheral blood. The receptors here all came from a man in his sixties with acute or convalescent COVID-19.

The chain employs TRBV20-1 and TRBJ2-5, with 8 bases lining up with TRBD2. Trimming removed 6 bases from V and 4 bases from J; junction bases left unmatched: 1. Germline CDR1 DFQATT, CDR2 SNEGSKA (reference sequence). This CDR3 spans 11 amino acids. The CDR3, as DNA: TGCAGTGCCGGGAGGGGAGAGACCCAGTACTTC. It encodes CSAGRGETQYF.

This sequence joins TRBV27 and TRBJ1-1; D gene unclear. In germline, CDR1 is MNHEY, CDR2 SMNVEV (reference sequence). V was trimmed by 6 bases and J by 0 bases, leaving 11 bases between them. This CDR3 has 14 amino acids. Here the CDR3 reads CASRPLGMNTEAFF. CDR3 coding DNA: TGTGCCAGCAGACCCCTAGGAATGAACACTGAAGCTTTCTTT.

The chain uses TRBV6-5 and TRBJ2-5; a possible D gene is TRBD2 (5 bases). The germline CDR1 and CDR2 sequences are MNHEY and SVGAGI. The CDR3 totals 15 residues. Between the trimmed V and J ends, which lost 5 bases and 0 bases, there was a span of 13 bases. This chain's CDR3 is CASSRDLSHQETQYF. CDR3 nucleotides: TGTGCCAGCAGTCGGGATCTCAGCCACCAAGAGACCCAGTACTTC.

J is TRBJ1-5 and V is TRBV20-1; a weak D match, TRBD1 (5 bases). V was cut by 3 bases and J by 1 base, with 13 bases left in between. The V gene's germline CDR1 is DFQATT and CDR2 SNEGSKA (reference sequence). This CDR3 is built from 15 residues. CDR3 nucleotide sequence: TGCAGTGCTAGTGAATGGGGCCTGAGCAATCAGCCCCAGCATTTT. Protein sequence: CSASEWGLSNQPQHF.

The chain carries TRBV6-6 and TRBJ2-7, with 9 bases that match TRBD1. After removal of 5 bases from V and 3 bases from J, the junction contained 2 bases not matched to a gene. The CDR3 extends over 13 amino acids. The germline CDR1 and CDR2 sequences are MNHNY and SVGAGI (reference sequence). CDR3 nucleotide sequence: TGTGCCAGCAGTCGGGACAGGGACTACGAGCAGTACTTC. Its translation: CASSRDRDYEQYF.

The chain has TRBV7-2 and TRBJ2-7; TRBD2 is a possible D gene (5 bases). Trimming removed 3 bases from V and 7 bases from J, with 19 bases in between. Germline CDR1 and CDR2: SGHTA and FQGNSA. The CDR3 spans 15 residues. The CDR3 sequence is CASSLDSGLVREQYF. The CDR3 nucleotides read TGTGCCAGCAGCTTGGACTCCGGGTTAGTGAGAGAGCAGTACTTC.

The rearrangement links TRBV25-1 to TRBJ1-1; D not certain. In germline, CDR1 is MGHDK, CDR2 SYGVNS. The CDR3 has 13 residues. With 8 bases removed from V and 5 bases from J, the gap between germline ends came to 15 bases. Here the CDR3 reads CASAHPGGTEAFF. The CDR3 nucleotides are TGTGCCAGCGCTCACCCCGGCGGGACTGAAGCTTTCTTT.

The rearrangement joins TRBV3-1 (or the pseudogene TRBV3-2) to TRBJ1-5; TRBD1 matches 12 bases. The germline V gene encodes CDR1 LGHDT and CDR2 YNNKEL (reference sequence). J lost 5 bases, V lost 4 bases, and 3 bases had no gene match. CDR3 length: 15 residues. The CDR3 nucleotides read TGTGCCAGCAGCCGGGACAGGGGGCAGGATCAGCCCCAGCATTTT. Residues: CASSRDRGQDQPQHF.

The genes are TRBV30 and TRBJ1-6, with D tentatively TRBD1 (5 bases). Trimming shortened V by 4 bases and J by 8 bases, and 9 bases separated the two germline ends. Per germline, CDR1 GTSNPN and CDR2 SVGIG (reference sequence). CDR3 length: 12 residues. CDR3 region: CAWTWGDSPLHF. DNA for the CDR3: TGTGCCTGGACCTGGGGCGATTCACCCCTCCACTTT.

The chain combines TRBV21-1 with TRBJ2-5; TRBD1, the table's D call, was not compared with the DNA. TRBV21-1 corresponds to a pseudogene. The CDR3 is 16 residues long. This CDR3 is CASSKEGTGVQETQYF. In DNA, the CDR3 is TGTGCCAGCAGCAAAGAGGGTACAGGGGTCCAAGAGACCCAGTACTTC.

The chain couples TRBV6-5 to TRBJ1-1, with no clear D. Per germline, CDR1 MNHEY and CDR2 SVGAGI. The CDR3 is 11 amino acids. V was shortened by 7 bases and J by 2 bases, with 5 bases between the two germline ends. The CDR3 here is CASTPNTEAFF. Here the CDR3 DNA reads TGTGCCAGCACCCCTAACACTGAAGCTTTCTTT.

The chain links TRBV2 to TRBJ2-7, with 10 bases that match TRBD2. The germline CDR1 and CDR2 sequences are SNHLY and FYNNEI. Losses at the gene ends were 4 bases for V and 0 bases for J; bases not matched to a gene: 3. This CDR3 contains 15 residues. In DNA form, the CDR3 reads TGTGCCAGCAGTGGGAGCGGGAGGGCCTCCTACGAGCAGTACTTC. It translates to CASSGSGRASYEQYF.

J is TRBJ2-1 and V is TRBV11-3, with D unresolved. Trimming removed 3 bases from V and 5 bases from J, with 5 bases in between. The CDR3 has 12 amino acids. Per the germline V gene, CDR1 is SGHNT and CDR2 is YENEEA. CDR3 region: CASSFEDNEQFF. CDR3 DNA: TGTGCCAGCAGCTTTGAGGACAATGAGCAGTTCTTC. Full variable domain (missing parts from reference TRBV11-3 and TRBJ2-1): EAGVVQSPRYKIIEKKQPVAFWCNPISGHNTLYWYLQNLGQGPELLIRYENEEAVDDSQLPKDRFSAERLKGVDSTLKIQPAELGDSAVYLCASSFEDNEQFFGPGTRLTVL.

This chain uses TRBV5-8 with TRBJ1-2; 7 bases line up with TRBD1. CDR1 and CDR2 from the germline V gene are SGHTS and YDEGEE. Trimming took 4 bases from V and 0 from J; bases not matched to a gene: 9. The CDR3 has 16 amino acids. The chain's CDR3 is CASSPDRTGTNYGYTF. The CDR3, as DNA: TGTGCCAGCAGCCCTGACCGGACAGGAACTAACTATGGCTACACCTTC.

This clone appeared once. The chain carries TRBV28 and TRBJ1-5, with 7 bases identical to TRBD1. The CDR3 consists of 14 residues. Trimming cost V 4 bases and J 4 bases; bases outside gene matches: 4. Per the germline V gene, CDR1 is MDHEN and CDR2 is SYDVKM. DNA of the CDR3: TGTGCCAGCAGTTCTGGACAGGCAAATCAGCCCCAGCATTTT. Protein: CASSSGQANQPQHF.

The rearrangement uses TRBV5-1 and TRBJ2-5, with 7 nucleotides matching TRBD1. Unmatched junction bases numbered 9, after V lost 3 bases and J lost 7 bases. CDR1 and CDR2 (germline): SGHRS, YFSETQ. The CDR3 is made up of 14 amino acids. The CDR3 region is CASSYGTVGGTQYF. The CDR3 nucleotides are TGCGCCAGCAGCTACGGGACAGTAGGAGGGACCCAGTACTTC.

Here the CDR3 reads CASSSGQGGYNEQFF. The CDR3 DNA follows: TGTGCCAGTAGTTCGGGACAGGGGGGGTACAATGAGCAGTTCTTC. V usage is TRBV19 and J usage is TRBJ2-1; 11 bases line up with TRBD1. This CDR3 spans 15 amino acids. V shed 5 bases and J 4 bases; nucleotides not matched to a gene: 4. CDR1 LNHDA and CDR2 SQIVND come from the germline V gene (reference sequence).

This clone has only a few counts. The chain has TRBV7-2 and TRBJ2-3; 10 bases align to TRBD2. The CDR3 spans 15 residues. Trimming cost V 5 bases and J 3 bases; bases outside gene matches: 5. Germline V gene lookup returns CDR1 SGHTA and CDR2 FQGNSA. The CDR3 region is CASSPVAGGTDTQYF. CDR3 DNA sequence: TGTGCCAGCAGCCCCGTAGCGGGAGGAACAGATACGCAGTATTTT. Variable domain in full (rest from reference TRBV7-2 and TRBJ2-3): GAGVSQSPSNKVTEKGKDVELRCDPISGHTALYWYRQSLGQGLEFLIYFQGNSAPDKSGLPSDRFSAERTGGSVSTLTIQRTQQEDSAVYLCASSPVAGGTDTQYFGPGTRLTVL.

This clone occurred a few times. The rearrangement links TRBV18 to TRBJ2-2; a weak D match, TRBD2 (6 bases). The length of the CDR3 is 14 residues. CDR1 is KGHSH, CDR2 LQKENI, per germline. The V and J ends lost 5 bases and 3 bases respectively, with 10 bases between them. Here the CDR3 reads CASSIGGDTGELFF. The CDR3 DNA follows: TGTGCCAGCTCAATTGGAGGGGACACCGGGGAGCTGTTTTTT.

The chain has TRBV2 and TRBJ1-5; D perhaps matches TRBD1 (5 bases). Trimming shortened V by 5 bases and J by 2 bases, and 13 bases separated the two germline ends. This CDR3 comprises 15 residues. CDR1 and CDR2 (germline): SNHLY, FYNNEI. As DNA, the CDR3 is TGTGCCAGCAGTTTCCAGGGTGTAGGCAATCAGCCCCAGCATTTT. This translates into CASSFQGVGNQPQHF.